This T cell receptor (beta chain) originates from a study of cytomegalovirus exposure and HLA in healthy donors. This CDR3 comprises 14 residues. V shed 5 bases and J 7 bases; nucleotides not matched to a gene: 6. Germline CDR1 ENHRY, CDR2 SYGVKD. It was with 60 Vbeta and 13 Jbeta primers that the PCR ran. TCRdb's table, derived via immunoSEQ multiplex PCR, lists solely in-frame clones and lacks some. The sample carries 70,000 or so clones, 55% to 70% recorded once. The V call is TRBV10-3, the J call TRBJ1-4, with TRBD1 matching 8 bases. The TCR comes from a woman in her forties or fifties in good health and CMV-seronegative. Input material: PBMCs. CDR3 DNA: TGTGCCATCAGTACAGGGGGGCCTTTTGAAAAACTGTTTTTT. Amino acids: CAISTGGPFEKLFF.